These 32 T cell receptor beta chains share one sample of origin, sequenced in a study of T-cell memory formation after mild COVID-19 (dated by TCRdb to about 2021). The library was made by 5' RACE. Instrument used: Illumina NovaSeq 6000. The public sequencing data were trimmed at Q25 with fastp and processed into clonotypes with MiXCR by TCRdb, which kept only in-frame beta chains. Rows matching on CDR3 protein sequence are summarized as one entry with the most common DNA and genes. Within this sample are 200,000 to 250,000 distinct CDR3 sequences, with about 9.2% of them counted one time only. In total, the top ten clones hold 3% to 4.5% of the sample. Material for sequencing was PBMCs or a T cell subset sorted from them (not recorded which). These TCRs come from a man in his late teens or twenties who had mild COVID-19 (a few samples of this study predate the infection). The sample titles of this study are shuffled in the database, so cell type and time point are left out; the donor was told from shared clones.

The chain links TRBV4-3 to TRBJ2-1; 7 bases line up with TRBD1. The CDR3 is 15 residues long. Trimming at V came to 4 bases and at J to 2 bases, leaving 5 bases not matched to a gene. Germline-derived CDR1 and CDR2 are LGHNA and YSLEER. DNA for the CDR3: TGCGCCAGCAGCCTTACCGGGACAGCCTACAATGAGCAGTTCTTC. This translates into CASSLTGTAYNEQFF.

The chain combines TRBV18 with TRBJ2-3; D is uncertain. The germline CDR1 and CDR2 sequences are KGHSH and LQKENI. Trimming removed 1 base from V and 0 bases from J, with 2 bases in between. There are 13 residues in the CDR3. The CDR3 spells CASSPHSTDTQYF. In DNA form, the CDR3 reads TGTGCCAGCTCACCACACAGCACAGATACGCAGTATTTT.

This clonotype was detected only a few times. The chain links TRBV27 to TRBJ2-3; D unresolved. CDR3 length: 14 amino acids. V gave up 1 base and J gave up 4 bases, with 9 bases separating them. Per germline, CDR1 MNHEY and CDR2 SMNVEV (reference sequence). The DNA for the CDR3 is TGTGCCAGCAGTTTATGGGCCAGCGCAGATACGCAGTATTTT. Its protein product is CASSLWASADTQYF.

Many counts were recorded for this clonotype. V and J are TRBV27 and TRBJ1-2; D is possibly TRBD1 (5 bases). The CDR3 extends over 13 amino acids. V dropped 5 bases and J dropped 4 bases, with 11 bases sitting between them. CDR1 and CDR2 (germline): MNHEY, SMNVEV (reference sequence). The CDR3 reads CASSLHDSYGYTF. The CDR3, as DNA: TGTGCCAGCAGTCTTCACGACAGCTATGGCTACACCTTC.

This clonotype was counted at least ten times. The rearrangement uses TRBV9 and TRBJ2-7; D gene ambiguous. The CDR3 is made up of 14 amino acids. V lost 0 bases and J 1 base, leaving 8 bases between the germline ends. Germline V CDR1 and CDR2: SGDLS, YYNGEE. For the CDR3, the DNA is TGTGCCAGCAGCGTAGGGGTTAGGTCCTACGAGCAGTACTTC. This translates into CASSVGVRSYEQYF.

The rearrangement links TRBV5-6 to TRBJ1-2; 7 bases agree with TRBD1. CDR3 size: 11 residues. V lost 7 bases and J lost 10; bases outside the gene matches: 7. Per the germline V gene, CDR1 is SGHDT and CDR2 is YYEEEE. Here the CDR3 DNA reads TGTGCCAGCGGCCCCGGGACAGCCTACACCTTC. Amino acids: CASGPGTAYTF.

In its sample, this clonotype was seen a few times. The rearrangement links TRBV7-3 to TRBJ2-3; no clear D. CDR1 SGHTA and CDR2 FQGTGA come from the germline V gene. The CDR3 length is 13 residues. Trimming shortened V by 3 bases and J by 6 bases, and 10 bases separated the two germline ends. This CDR3 is CASSLGFRDTQYF. The CDR3 DNA reads TGTGCCAGCAGCTTGGGGTTCCGGGATACGCAGTATTTT.

This clonotype was counted ten times or more. This rearrangement joins TRBV6-5 to TRBJ2-5; weak D call: TRBD2 (5 bases). The CDR3 runs 14 residues. V lost 5 bases and J 9 bases, leaving 19 bases between the germline ends. Germline V lookup: CDR1 MNHEY, CDR2 SVGAGI. The CDR3 nucleotides are TGTGCCAGCAGTAGCCCCGTCGGGGTCCCAGCCCAGTACTTC. Amino acids: CASSSPVGVPAQYF.

This clonotype occurred a few times. The V call is TRBV3-1, the J call TRBJ2-1; D could derive from TRBD1 or TRBD2 (5 bases each). V was cut by 6 bases and J by 0 bases, with 12 bases left in between. The length of the CDR3 is 15 residues. Germline loops: CDR1 LGHDT, CDR2 YNNKEL (reference sequence). This chain's CDR3 is CASRDWGSSYNEQFF. The DNA of the CDR3 is TGTGCCAGCAGGGATTGGGGGAGCTCCTACAATGAGCAGTTCTTC.

CDR3 nucleotide sequence: TGTGCCAGTAGTATGGCAACGCGACAGGGAGCGCAGTATTTT. This gives the protein CASSMATRQGAQYF. V is TRBV19 and J is TRBJ2-3; 7 bases map to TRBD1. The V and J ends lost 3 bases and 10 bases, in that order; junction bases with no gene match: 10. The CDR3 extends over 14 amino acids. CDR1 LNHDA and CDR2 SQIVND come from the germline V gene (reference sequence). Using reference TRBV19 and TRBJ2-3 for the parts outside the CDR3, the full variable domain is DGGITQSPKYLFRKEGQNVTLSCEQNLNHDAMYWYRQDPGQGLRLIYYSQIVNDFQKGDIAEGYSVSREKKESFPLTVTSAQKNPTAFYLCASSMATRQGAQYFGPGTRLTVL.

The chain carries TRBV5-4 and TRBJ2-1; 8 bases align to TRBD2. Germline V gene sequence: CDR1 SGHNT, CDR2 YYREEE (reference sequence). V was pared by 4 bases and J by 8 bases, with 8 bases of the junction left unmatched. This CDR3 region has 14 residues. CDR3 in amino acids: CASSPGGARYEQFF. CDR3 nucleotides: TGTGCCAGCAGCCCGGGAGGGGCACGCTATGAGCAGTTCTTC.

The chain combines TRBV12-3 or TRBV12-4 with TRBJ1-1; D is undetermined. The CDR3 runs to 14 residues. V shed 3 bases and J shed 0 bases, with 8 bases lying between them. The DNA of the CDR3 is TGTGCCAGCAGTTTGAACAGCTTGAACACTGAAGCTTTCTTT. Its translation is CASSLNSLNTEAFF.

This clonotype was counted ten times or more. This sequence joins TRBV5-1 and TRBJ2-5, with 9 bases aligning to TRBD1. J was trimmed by 2 bases and V by 0 bases; bases with no gene match: 2. From germline, CDR1 is SGHRS and CDR2 YFSETQ. The CDR3 is 15 amino acids. The CDR3 sequence is CASSLGDRDQETQYF. CDR3 nucleotide sequence: TGCGCCAGCAGCTTGGGGGACAGGGATCAAGAGACCCAGTACTTC.

This clonotype was observed a handful of times. The chain couples TRBV7-9 to TRBJ1-2, with 9 bases that match TRBD1. J gave up 4 bases and V 5 bases, and 8 bases lay outside the gene matches. The length of the CDR3 is 15 residues. Germline V gives CDR1 SEHNR, CDR2 FQNEAQ (reference sequence). Here the CDR3 DNA reads TGTGCCAGCAGCCCTATCCGGGACAGGGTCTATGGCTACACCTTC. Protein product: CASSPIRDRVYGYTF.

This clonotype was seen a few times. V and J are TRBV7-9 and TRBJ2-3, with 9 bases identical to TRBD1. The CDR3 covers 15 residues. Germline loops: CDR1 SEHNR, CDR2 FQNEAQ (reference sequence). The J segment lost 4 bases and the V segment lost 5 bases, leaving 7 bases of the junction unmatched. As DNA, the CDR3 is TGTGCCAGCAGCGGGTGGGACAGGGTCGCAGATACGCAGTATTTT. Amino acid sequence: CASSGWDRVADTQYF.

The chain joins TRBV6-5 to TRBJ2-7; 7 bases are shared with TRBD1. The CDR3 contains 17 residues. Germline V gene data show CDR1 as MNHEY and CDR2 as SVGAGI. Trimming took 0 bases from V and 0 from J; bases not matched to a gene: 8. The CDR3 nucleotides read TGTGCCAGCAGTTACTCGGCGACAGGGCCCAGCTCCTACGAGCAGTACTTC. As protein: CASSYSATGPSSYEQYF.

This clonotype was detected a few times. The CDR3 DNA is TGTGCCAGCAGGCTGGGGGGAAACCTTGGCTACACCTTC. This translates into CASRLGGNLGYTF. This chain connects TRBV7-2 to TRBJ1-2, with a weak D call TRBD1 (5 bases). V shed 6 bases and J shed 7 bases, with 15 bases lying between them. The germline V gene has CDR1 SGHTA and CDR2 FQGNSA. This CDR3 has 13 residues. Supplemented by reference TRBV7-2 and TRBJ1-2, the full variable domain reads GAGVSQSPSNKVTEKGKDVELRCDPISGHTALYWYRQSLGQGLEFLIYFQGNSAPDKSGLPSDRFSAERTGGSVSTLTIQRTQQEDSAVYLCASRLGGNLGYTFGSGTRLTVV.

There are a few counts of this clonotype. This rearrangement joins TRBV7-6 to TRBJ2-3; either TRBD1 or TRBD2 may fit D (5 bases each). This CDR3 comprises 15 residues. Germline CDR1 and CDR2: SGHVS and FNYEAQ. V was trimmed by 6 bases and J by 1 base, leaving 14 bases between them. This CDR3 reads CASSSGAGGTDTQYF. CDR3 coding DNA: TGTGCCAGCAGTTCCGGGGCTGGGGGCACAGATACGCAGTATTTT.

The V gene is TRBV6-2 or TRBV6-3, the J gene TRBJ1-1, with TRBD1 as a possible D gene (5 bases). CDR3 length: 13 amino acids. Trimming pared 10 bases from V and 6 bases from J, leaving 18 bases between. Germline V gene sequence: CDR1 MNHEY, CDR2 SVGEGT. Here the CDR3 DNA reads TGTGCCATTCGGGACGGGGGTTATTCTGAAGCTTTCTTT. The encoded protein is CAIRDGGYSEAFF.

Comment on this clonotype: This could be a read error, since a much larger clone is one nucleotide away. This chain links TRBV4-3 with TRBJ2-1; D is tentatively TRBD1 or TRBD2 (5 bases each). The V and J ends lost 0 bases and 7 bases respectively, with 10 bases between them. The CDR3 spans 14 residues. Looked up from germline, CDR1 is LGHNA and CDR2 is YSLEER. This CDR3 is CASSQDSWGNEQFF. The CDR3 bases are TGCGCCAGCAGCCAAGACAGTTGGGGGAATGAGCAGTTCTTC.

This clonotype was seen a handful of times. The chain has TRBV2 and TRBJ1-5; 10 bases align to TRBD1. The CDR3 is 15 amino acids. CDR1 and CDR2 from the germline V gene are SNHLY and FYNNEI. The ends lost 8 bases at V and 4 bases at J; junction bases unmatched: 8. As DNA, the CDR3 is TGTGCCAGCGCTTTAGAGGGACAGGGGAATCAGCCCCAGCATTTT. This sequence encodes CASALEGQGNQPQHF.

This clonotype was counted many times. V is TRBV4-3 and J is TRBJ2-1; 8 bases are shared with TRBD2. Germline V gene sequence: CDR1 LGHNA, CDR2 YSLEER. V trimming: 0 bases; J trimming: 6 bases; junction bases outside the gene matches: 10. The CDR3 runs 17 residues. The CDR3 region has the DNA TGCGCCAGCAGCCAAGAAATTGGAAGCGGGGGCCGCAATGAGCAGTTCTTC. It yields the protein CASSQEIGSGGRNEQFF.

This chain uses TRBV7-2 with TRBJ1-4; D unclear. Between the trimmed V and J ends, which lost 1 base and 5 bases, there was a span of 14 bases. Germline V gene sequence: CDR1 SGHTA, CDR2 FQGNSA. This CDR3 is built from 16 residues. The CDR3 sequence: CASSLVSTVKNEKLFF. CDR3 DNA: TGTGCCAGCAGCTTAGTGTCGACGGTGAAGAATGAAAAACTGTTTTTT.

The sample holds many counts of this clonotype. The V gene is TRBV6-5, the J gene TRBJ1-3; D may be TRBD1 (5 bases). Germline V gene lookup returns CDR1 MNHEY and CDR2 SVGAGI. CDR3 length equals 13 residues. Trimming pared 6 bases from V and 1 base from J, leaving 7 bases between. The CDR3 here is CASRGTSGNTIYF. The CDR3 DNA follows: TGTGCCAGCAGGGGGACTTCTGGAAACACCATATATTTT.

A few counts support this clonotype. The chain has TRBV7-9 and TRBJ1-2; D is unclear. This CDR3 is 12 amino acids long. The V gene lost 2 bases and the J gene lost 4 bases, with 5 bases spanning the gap. CDR1 is SEHNR, CDR2 FQNEAQ, per germline (reference sequence). The CDR3 is CASSLFGYGYTF. CDR3 bases: TGTGCCAGCAGCTTATTTGGCTATGGCTACACCTTC.

This clonotype appeared a few times. This chain connects TRBV7-2 to TRBJ2-5; 9 nucleotides align to TRBD2. This CDR3 has 18 residues. Germline V gene lookup returns CDR1 SGHTA and CDR2 FQGNSA. After removal of 0 bases from V and 2 bases from J, the junction contained 10 bases not matched to a gene. For the CDR3, the DNA is TGTGCCAGCAGCTTAGCTCCTTGGGGTACTAGCGGGCAAGAGACCCAGTACTTC. This sequence encodes CASSLAPWGTSGQETQYF.

This clonotype turned up a few times. CDR3 amino acids: CASSQAPQGALTDTQYF. In DNA, the CDR3 is TGCGCCAGCAGCCAAGCTCCACAGGGGGCGCTCACAGATACGCAGTATTTT. The chain has TRBV4-1 and TRBJ2-3; TRBD1 aligns across 9 bases. V lost 1 base to trimming and J lost 2 bases; unmatched junction nucleotides: 7. Germline V CDR1 and CDR2: MGHRA, YSYEKL. This CDR3 is 17 amino acids long.

CDR3 bases: TGTGCCAGCTCATGGGCAGGGGGCATTTCAGATACGCAGTATTTT. This codes for CASSWAGGISDTQYF. This rearrangement joins TRBV18 to TRBJ2-3; TRBD1 matches 8 bases. The CDR3 totals 15 residues. Per germline, CDR1 KGHSH and CDR2 LQKENI. Trimming cost V 5 bases and J 4 bases; bases outside gene matches: 8.

This clonotype was found many times. CDR3 amino acids: CASSLEPLGQETQYF. In DNA form, the CDR3 reads TGCGCCAGCAGCTTGGAACCTCTGGGCCAAGAGACCCAGTACTTC. The gene calls are TRBV5-1 and TRBJ2-5; D not certain. The germline V gene encodes CDR1 SGHRS and CDR2 YFSETQ. Trimming removed 0 bases at V and 1 base at J, with 10 bases between. The CDR3 covers 15 residues.

The chain recombines TRBV5-8 with TRBJ1-6, with a tentative D call TRBD1 (5 bases). CDR3 size: 16 residues. The germline CDR1 and CDR2 sequences are SGHTS and YDEGEE. The V and J ends lost 3 bases and 5 bases respectively, with 15 bases between them. The CDR3 DNA follows: TGTGCCAGCAGCTCGCCCTACGGGACCCATAATTCACCCCTCCACTTT. Amino acids: CASSSPYGTHNSPLHF.

The chain links TRBV5-1 to TRBJ2-7; D is unresolved. V was shortened by 1 base and J by 1 base, with 12 bases between the two germline ends. Germline CDR1 SGHRS, CDR2 YFSETQ. The CDR3 runs 15 residues. DNA for the CDR3: TGCGCCAGCAGCTTGACCGGGCTCGGGTCCTACGAGCAGTACGTC. Its protein is CASSLTGLGSYEQYV.

The sample holds a few counts of this clonotype. This chain uses TRBV4-3 with TRBJ2-4; D is possibly TRBD1 (9 bases). Trimming stripped 0 bases from V and 8 bases from J, with 23 bases between. This CDR3 spans 18 amino acids. The V gene's germline CDR1 is LGHNA and CDR2 YSLEER. The CDR3 nucleotides are TGCGCCAGCAGCCAAGATGCCGGGAGGGGACAGGGTGGGGACATTCAGTACTTC. Its translation is CASSQDAGRGQGGDIQYF.